Many counts were recorded for the clone carrying this T cell receptor (beta chain). Scientists amplified the TCR beta CDR3 regions from RNA transcripts. First-round RT-PCR employed HTBI primers, with a second-round multiplex PCR after it. TCRdb re-called the multiplex PCR reads with MiXCR, one entry per CDR3 protein. The data hold hundreds of thousands of distinct CDR3 sequences, with under 15% observed a single time. These data belong to a study of Graves' ophthalmopathy and Graves' hyperthyroidism. Clinical symptoms, serum thyroxine, TRAb, thyroid ultrasound and orbital computed tomography determined diagnosis. The clonotype originates from a woman in her thirties with Graves' ophthalmopathy. What was sequenced was blood.

The CDR3 spells CSARDAASGRLYEQYF. For the CDR3, the DNA is TGCAGTGCTAGAGACGCGGCTAGCGGGAGGTTGTACGAGCAGTACTTC. The chain links TRBV20-1 to TRBJ2-7; TRBD2 matches 11 bases. V was clipped by 0 bases and J by 4 bases; unmatched bases: 8. Germline assignment: CDR1 DFQATT and CDR2 SNEGSKA (reference sequence). The CDR3 totals 16 residues.